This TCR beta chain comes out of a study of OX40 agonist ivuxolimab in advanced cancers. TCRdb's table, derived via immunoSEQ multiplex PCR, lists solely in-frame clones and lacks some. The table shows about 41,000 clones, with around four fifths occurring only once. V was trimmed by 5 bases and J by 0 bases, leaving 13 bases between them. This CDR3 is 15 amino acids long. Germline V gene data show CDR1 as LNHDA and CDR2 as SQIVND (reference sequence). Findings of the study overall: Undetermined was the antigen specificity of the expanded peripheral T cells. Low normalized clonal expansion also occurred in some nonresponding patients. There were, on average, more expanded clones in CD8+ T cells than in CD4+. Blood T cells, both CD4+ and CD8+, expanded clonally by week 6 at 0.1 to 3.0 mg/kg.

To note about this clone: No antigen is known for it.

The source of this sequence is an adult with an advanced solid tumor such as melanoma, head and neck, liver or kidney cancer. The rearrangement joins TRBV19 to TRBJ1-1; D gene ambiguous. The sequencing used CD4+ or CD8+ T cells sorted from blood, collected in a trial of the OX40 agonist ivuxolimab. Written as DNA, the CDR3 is TGTGCCAGTAGTCAATGGCAAGTGATGAACACTGAAGCTTTCTTT. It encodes CASSQWQVMNTEAFF.